Each of the 3 T cell receptor beta chains below was sequenced from the same sample in a study of blood T cells in healthy people across ages. PCR was performed a second time for about 7 to 12 cycles using a sample-barcoded 5' primer and a J-beta primer mix. TCRdb ran MiXCR on the 5' RACE reads and lists one entry per CDR3 protein. This sample carries about 1,500,000 distinct CDR3 sequences, 28% of them seen once, and the ten largest clones take 7.7%. The sample comprised blood. These TCRs come from a woman in her 30s in good health.

This sequence joins TRBV4-1 and TRBJ2-1; TRBD2 is a possible D gene (6 bases). V lost 0 bases and J lost 4, with 10 bases in between. CDR1 and CDR2 (germline): MGHRA, YSYEKL. CDR3 size: 15 residues. In nucleotides, the CDR3 is TGCGCCAGCAGCCAAGAAGGCGGGGTTTACAATGAGCAGTTCTTC. Translation gives CASSQEGGVYNEQFF.

This clonotype showed up many times. Here the CDR3 DNA reads TGTGCCAGCAGTGACGACGGCAGCTATGGCTACACCTTC. This codes for CASSDDGSYGYTF. The genes are TRBV6-6 and TRBJ1-2; unclear D gene. V lost 5 bases to trimming and J lost 4 bases, with 11 bases between them. The CDR3 sequence is 13 residues long. CDR1 is MNHNY and CDR2 is SVGAGI in the germline V gene (reference sequence).

This chain's CDR3 is CSATSADNEQFF. In DNA form, the CDR3 reads TGCAGTGCGACAAGTGCCGACAATGAGCAGTTCTTC. V usage is TRBV20-1 and J usage is TRBJ2-1; the D is unclear. This CDR3 contains 12 residues. The germline CDR1 and CDR2 sequences are DFQATT and SNEGSKA (reference sequence). V lost 6 bases and J 5 bases, leaving 11 bases between the germline ends.